The 7 T cell receptor beta chains below come from one sample, sequenced in a study of blood T cell repertoires in COVID-19 (dated by TCRdb to 2020 to 2022). Libraries came from the immunoSEQ multiplex PCR assay. TCRdb limited this immuneACCESS table to in-frame rearrangements with V and J called. A share of clones is missing; checked studies link under half to unresolved V genes, and the rest is unexplained. In all, the sample holds about 170,000 clones, and over 75% of those were seen once. The ten most abundant clones make up about 6.9% of the sample. The sample taken for sequencing was peripheral blood. These receptors were taken from a man older than 75 with COVID-19, enrolled during active disease.

This chain links TRBV12-5 with TRBJ1-2; possibly TRBD1 for D (6 bases). V was pared by 6 bases and J by 4 bases, with 18 bases between. Germline V gene sequence: CDR1 LGHNT, CDR2 FRNRAP. The CDR3 is 15 amino acids. CDR3 nucleotides: TGTGCTAGTGGCTTCCGAGGGGGGGTAGGCTATGGCTACACCTTC. This translates into CASGFRGGVGYGYTF.

This clone was detected only a few times. The chain has TRBV9 and TRBJ1-5; D not resolved. CDR3 size: 14 residues. V dropped 0 bases and J dropped 0 bases, with 4 bases sitting between them. The germline V gene has CDR1 SGDLS and CDR2 YYNGEE. This chain's CDR3 is CASSVDSSNQPQHF. In DNA, the CDR3 is TGTGCCAGCAGCGTAGACTCTAGCAATCAGCCCCAGCATTTT.

The chain couples TRBV7-2 to TRBJ1-4; D unclear. Germline values: CDR1 SGHTA, CDR2 FQGNSA. Trimming took 3 bases from V and 8 from J, leaving 4 bases between them. The CDR3 is 11 amino acids. CDR3 coding DNA: TGTGCCAGCAGCTTCGGGGAAAAACTGTTTTTT. Residues: CASSFGEKLFF.

As for this clone: Other nucleotide sequences in the sample specify the same CDR3. The chain links TRBV6-2 or TRBV6-3 to TRBJ1-2, with D perhaps matching TRBD1 (6 bases). V was clipped by 2 bases and J by 2 bases, with 6 bases between them. This CDR3 is built from 13 residues. CDR1 MNHEY and CDR2 SVGEGT come from the germline V gene. CDR3 residues: CASSYQGNYGYTF. The DNA of the CDR3 is TGTGCCAGCAGTTACCAGGGGAACTATGGCTACACCTTC.

The chain recombines TRBV6-6 with TRBJ1-5; D unclear. Germline V gene sequence: CDR1 MNHNY, CDR2 SVGAGI (reference sequence). This CDR3 spans 13 amino acids. Trimming cost V 2 bases and J 6 bases, with 8 bases left between them. The CDR3 coding sequence is TGTGCCAGCAGTTACACCCGGGGTCAGCCCCAGCATTTT. It encodes CASSYTRGQPQHF.

This chain connects TRBV29-1 to TRBJ2-3; TRBD2 matches 10 bases. The ends lost 3 bases at V and 2 bases at J; junction bases unmatched: 8. CDR1 and CDR2 (germline): SQVTM, ANQGSEA. This CDR3 region has 16 residues. The CDR3 here is CSVDGTSVSITDTQYF. DNA for the CDR3: TGCAGCGTTGACGGGACTAGCGTCTCCATCACAGATACGCAGTATTTT.

The J gene is TRBJ1-2, the V gene TRBV12-3 or TRBV12-4; 8 bases align to TRBD1. CDR3 length: 13 amino acids. V was pared by 5 bases and J by 6 bases, with 5 bases of the junction left unmatched. CDR3 region: CASSQDRVDGYTF. The CDR3 DNA follows: TGTGCCAGCAGTCAGGACAGGGTCGATGGCTACACCTTC.